The sequence of this T cell receptor beta chain was determined in a study of radiotherapy plus CTLA-4 blockade in lung cancer. Study background: Across the patients, objective responses occurred in 15% to 20%, and disease control in roughly 30%. Overall study findings and caveats: Among reported predictors of response, early blood T cell clone dynamics with interferon-beta performed best. The study found tumor-derived TCR clones expanded in blood after radiotherapy plus ipilimumab.

V was trimmed by 3 bases and J by 4 bases, leaving 7 bases between them. CDR1 KGHSH and CDR2 LQKENI come from the germline V gene. This CDR3 is 13 amino acids long. Note on this clone: As yet, its antigen is unknown.

The assay was immunoSEQ multiplex PCR, and TCRdb's table has in-frame clones only and misses some. The data hold some 40,000 clones, with 79% observed a single time. Treatment of patients with chemo-refractory metastatic non-small-cell lung cancer consisted of focal radiation plus CTLA-4 blockade with ipilimumab. The clonotype originates from a human donor with non-small cell lung cancer that progressed on radiotherapy plus ipilimumab. The rearrangement joins TRBV18 to TRBJ1-5; D is possibly TRBD1 (5 bases). Source: peripheral blood, taken from a patient treated with radiotherapy plus ipilimumab. The CDR3, as DNA: TGTGCCAGCTCACCCGACAGAAATCAGCCCCAGCATTTT. Its translation: CASSPDRNQPQHF.